A selection of T cell receptor beta chains follows, all from one sample in a study of shared clonotypes between healthy human individuals. The repertoire was sequenced with immunoSEQ multiplex PCR; TCRdb's copy has only in-frame clones and lacks some. The sample has millions of clones; just under 95% are singletons. The sequenced sample consisted of naive CD8+ T cells sorted from blood. The source of these receptors is a man between 18 and 35 years old in good health. Both conserved end residues are part of each CDR3. D genes are given only for firm matches. Not every row has a clone size; where given, it reads once, few, many or a size class.

J gene	clone size	V gene	D gene	CDR3 protein	CDR3 DNA
TRBJ2-7	-	TRBV19	TRBD2	CASSPRGGLIYEQYF	TGTGCCAGTAGTCCCCGGGGGGGACTCATCTACGAGCAGTACTTC
TRBJ2-7	-	TRBV29-1	TRBD1	CSVEGQDSYEQYF	TGCAGCGTTGAGGGACAGGACTCCTACGAGCAGTACTTC
TRBJ1-2	-	TRBV10-3	TRBD1	CAIPGEGAGYTF	TGTGCCATCCCCGGCGAGGGGGCCGGCTACACCTTC
TRBJ2-7	-	TRBV5-1	-	CASSLQGLGYEQYF	TGCGCCAGCAGCTTACAGGGTTTAGGCTACGAGCAGTACTTC
TRBJ2-2	-	TRBV4-1	-	CASSQEPPGGLTGELFF	TGCGCCAGCAGCCAAGAACCCCCAGGAGGGCTCACCGGGGAGCTGTTTTTT
TRBJ2-7	-	TRBV5-6	TRBD1	CASSAAGQGSYEQYF	TGTGCCAGCAGCGCAGCGGGACAGGGGTCCTACGAGCAGTACTTC
TRBJ1-6	-	TRBV30	-	CAWSQQGVSPLHF	TGTGCCTGGAGTCAACAGGGAGTATCACCCCTCCACTTT
TRBJ1-5	-	TRBV2	-	CASSATWSSNQPQHF	TGTGCCAGCAGCGCCACATGGTCTAGCAATCAGCCCCAGCATTTT
TRBJ2-7	-	TRBV4-1	-	CASSPGEHYEQYF	TGCGCCAGCAGCCCCGGCGAGCACTACGAGCAGTACTTC
TRBJ1-2	-	TRBV11-2	TRBD1	CASSLGGTANYGYTF	TGTGCCAGCAGCTTAGGTGGGACAGCCAACTATGGCTACACCTTC
TRBJ2-2	-	TRBV7-8	-	CASSPLGGGGELFF	TGTGCCAGCAGCCCGCTTGGGGGCGGCGGGGAGCTGTTTTTT
TRBJ1-4	-	TRBV19	-	CASSIGSNGAGEKLFF	TGTGCCAGTAGTATCGGGAGCAACGGGGCCGGCGAAAAACTGTTTTTT
TRBJ1-1	-	TRBV2	-	CASSELMNTEAFF	TGTGCCAGCAGTGAGTTGATGAACACTGAAGCTTTCTTT
TRBJ2-7	-	TRBV5-4	-	CASSLGGEFNEQYF	TGTGCCAGCAGCCTTGGCGGGGAGTTTAACGAGCAGTACTTC
TRBJ2-5	-	TRBV4-1	-	CASSQGTSWYQETQYF	TGCGCCAGCAGCCAAGGAACTAGCTGGTACCAAGAGACCCAGTACTTC
TRBJ2-7	-	TRBV21-1	-	CASSSQGGYEQYF	TGTGCCAGCAGCTCTCAGGGGGGCTACGAGCAGTACTTC
TRBJ1-5	-	TRBV27	-	CASSLGRVNQPQHF	TGTGCCAGCAGCCTGGGCAGGGTAAATCAGCCCCAGCATTTT
TRBJ2-3	-	TRBV7-8	-	CASSLLSDTQYF	TGTGCCAGCAGCTTACTCTCAGATACGCAGTATTTT
TRBJ1-1	-	TRBV11-2	-	CASSFSAVPFGFF	TGTGCCAGCAGCTTTTCGGCTGTACCTTTCGGTTTCTTT
TRBJ2-1	-	TRBV2	-	CASSEPSDKYNEQFF	TGTGCCAGCAGTGAACCATCGGACAAGTACAATGAGCAGTTCTTC
TRBJ2-3	-	TRBV4-3	-	CASSQFGTSTDTQYF	TGCGCCAGCAGCCAATTCGGGACTAGCACAGATACGCAGTATTTT
TRBJ1-2	-	TRBV4-1	-	CASSSGDWEGMSYGYTF	TGCGCCAGCAGCTCAGGGGATTGGGAGGGAATGAGTTACGGCTACACCTTC
TRBJ2-7	-	TRBV11-3	TRBD2	CASSLASGSSYEQYF	TGTGCCAGCAGCTTAGCTAGCGGCAGCTCCTACGAGCAGTACTTC
TRBJ2-1	-	TRBV5-1	-	CASSLGPGDEQFF	TGCGCCAGCAGCTTGGGTCCGGGGGATGAGCAGTTCTTC
TRBJ1-6	-	TRBV6-5	TRBD1	CASTDRANSPLHF	TGTGCCAGCACCGACAGGGCTAATTCACCCCTCCACTTT
TRBJ2-1	-	TRBV28	-	CASSRDNSYNEQFF	TGTGCCAGCTCCCGGGACAACTCCTACAATGAGCAGTTCTTC
TRBJ1-3	-	TRBV10-3	-	CAISEGSTTIYF	TGTGCCATCAGTGAAGGATCTACCACCATATATTTT
TRBJ2-7	-	TRBV4-3	-	CASSQGGSALYEQYF	TGCGCCAGCAGCCAAGGGGGTAGCGCGCTATACGAGCAGTACTTC
TRBJ2-2	-	TRBV19	-	CASNWANGAGELFF	TGTGCCAGTAACTGGGCTAACGGAGCCGGGGAGCTGTTTTTT
TRBJ2-2	-	TRBV11-2	TRBD2	CASIPGPGTSGYTGELFF	TGTGCCAGCATCCCTGGACCCGGGACTAGCGGCTACACCGGGGAGCTGTTTTTT
TRBJ2-1	once	TRBV15	-	CATRNDSPEQFF	TGTGCCACCAGGAACGACAGTCCCGAGCAGTTCTTC
TRBJ1-5	-	TRBV4-1	-	CASSQGANQPQHF	TGCGCCAGCAGCCAAGGGGCTAATCAGCCCCAGCATTTT
TRBJ2-1	-	TRBV9	TRBD2	CASSAGTSGYNEQFF	TGTGCCAGCAGCGCCGGGACTAGCGGTTACAATGAGCAGTTCTTC
TRBJ2-3	-	TRBV9	TRBD2	CASSVNGEGLYGDTQYF	TGTGCCAGCAGCGTTAACGGGGAGGGCCTCTATGGAGATACGCAGTATTTT
TRBJ1-5	-	TRBV5-6	-	CASSYQATLEPQHF	TGTGCCAGCAGTTATCAGGCGACACTGGAGCCCCAGCATTTT
TRBJ2-7	-	TRBV13	-	CASSVTSYEQYF	TGTGCCAGCAGCGTGACTTCCTACGAGCAGTACTTC
TRBJ2-5	-	TRBV11-2	TRBD2	CASSLEPAGGQETQYF	TGTGCCAGCAGCTTAGAGCCAGCGGGGGGGCAGGAGACCCAGTACTTC
TRBJ2-3	-	TRBV6-1	TRBD1	CASSGETGYTDTQYF	TGTGCCAGCAGTGGTGAGACAGGGTACACAGATACGCAGTATTTT
TRBJ1-6	-	TRBV7-8	-	CASGPNSLYSYNSPLHF	TGTGCCAGTGGGCCCAACTCTCTCTACTCCTATAATTCACCCCTCCACTTT
TRBJ2-3	-	TRBV29-1	TRBD1	CSIQGQGPSTDTQYF	TGCAGCATCCAAGGACAGGGGCCAAGCACAGATACGCAGTATTTT
TRBJ2-3	once	TRBV11-1	-	CASSLIDSTDTQYF	TGTGCCAGCAGCTTAATTGACAGCACAGATACGCAGTATTTT
TRBJ1-4	-	TRBV5-6	-	CASNLAGGNEKLFF	TGTGCCAGCAATTTGGCGGGGGGAAATGAAAAACTGTTTTTT
TRBJ2-7	-	TRBV4-3	TRBD2	CASSQETSGFLEQYF	TGCGCCAGCAGCCAAGAGACTAGCGGTTTCCTCGAGCAGTACTTC
TRBJ2-5	once	TRBV4-1	-	CASSQVGAEQETQYF	TGCGCCAGCAGCCAAGTGGGGGCAGAGCAAGAGACCCAGTACTTC
TRBJ1-3	-	TRBV5-3	-	CARSLCDWDSGNTIYF	TGTGCCAGAAGCTTGTGCGATTGGGACTCTGGAAACACCATATATTTT
TRBJ1-3	-	TRBV2	-	CASSEGAVSGNTIYF	TGTGCCAGCAGTGAAGGGGCAGTCTCTGGAAACACCATATATTTT
TRBJ1-4	-	TRBV7-8	-	CASSLSPRQSNEKLFF	TGTGCCAGCAGCTTAAGCCCTCGACAGAGTAATGAAAAACTGTTTTTT
TRBJ2-7	-	TRBV5-6	-	CASSLAAGIAYEQYF	TGTGCCAGCAGCTTGGCCGCGGGGATCGCCTACGAGCAGTACTTC
TRBJ2-2	-	TRBV28	TRBD2	CASSPAGSGGTGELFF	TGTGCCAGCAGTCCCGCAGGAAGCGGGGGTACCGGGGAGCTGTTTTTT
TRBJ1-5	-	TRBV2	-	CASTDSYQPQHF	TGTGCCAGCACAGACAGTTATCAGCCCCAGCATTTT
TRBJ2-7	-	TRBV7-9	-	CASSSTIREQYF	TGTGCCAGCAGCTCTACCATACGCGAGCAGTACTTC
TRBJ2-1	-	TRBV4-2	TRBD2	CASSQASGSSYNEQFF	TGTGCCAGCAGCCAGGCTAGCGGGAGCTCCTACAATGAGCAGTTCTTC